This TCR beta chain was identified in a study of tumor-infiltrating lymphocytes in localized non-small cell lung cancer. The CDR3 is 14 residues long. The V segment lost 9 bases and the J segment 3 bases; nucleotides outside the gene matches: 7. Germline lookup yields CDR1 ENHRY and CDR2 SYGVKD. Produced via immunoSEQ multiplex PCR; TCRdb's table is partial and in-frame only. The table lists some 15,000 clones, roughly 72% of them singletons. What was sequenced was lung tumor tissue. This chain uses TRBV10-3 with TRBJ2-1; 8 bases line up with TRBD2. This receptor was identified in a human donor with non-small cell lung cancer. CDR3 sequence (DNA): TGTGCCATACGTAGCGGGATCAACTACAATGAGCAGTTCTTC. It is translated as CAIRSGINYNEQFF.